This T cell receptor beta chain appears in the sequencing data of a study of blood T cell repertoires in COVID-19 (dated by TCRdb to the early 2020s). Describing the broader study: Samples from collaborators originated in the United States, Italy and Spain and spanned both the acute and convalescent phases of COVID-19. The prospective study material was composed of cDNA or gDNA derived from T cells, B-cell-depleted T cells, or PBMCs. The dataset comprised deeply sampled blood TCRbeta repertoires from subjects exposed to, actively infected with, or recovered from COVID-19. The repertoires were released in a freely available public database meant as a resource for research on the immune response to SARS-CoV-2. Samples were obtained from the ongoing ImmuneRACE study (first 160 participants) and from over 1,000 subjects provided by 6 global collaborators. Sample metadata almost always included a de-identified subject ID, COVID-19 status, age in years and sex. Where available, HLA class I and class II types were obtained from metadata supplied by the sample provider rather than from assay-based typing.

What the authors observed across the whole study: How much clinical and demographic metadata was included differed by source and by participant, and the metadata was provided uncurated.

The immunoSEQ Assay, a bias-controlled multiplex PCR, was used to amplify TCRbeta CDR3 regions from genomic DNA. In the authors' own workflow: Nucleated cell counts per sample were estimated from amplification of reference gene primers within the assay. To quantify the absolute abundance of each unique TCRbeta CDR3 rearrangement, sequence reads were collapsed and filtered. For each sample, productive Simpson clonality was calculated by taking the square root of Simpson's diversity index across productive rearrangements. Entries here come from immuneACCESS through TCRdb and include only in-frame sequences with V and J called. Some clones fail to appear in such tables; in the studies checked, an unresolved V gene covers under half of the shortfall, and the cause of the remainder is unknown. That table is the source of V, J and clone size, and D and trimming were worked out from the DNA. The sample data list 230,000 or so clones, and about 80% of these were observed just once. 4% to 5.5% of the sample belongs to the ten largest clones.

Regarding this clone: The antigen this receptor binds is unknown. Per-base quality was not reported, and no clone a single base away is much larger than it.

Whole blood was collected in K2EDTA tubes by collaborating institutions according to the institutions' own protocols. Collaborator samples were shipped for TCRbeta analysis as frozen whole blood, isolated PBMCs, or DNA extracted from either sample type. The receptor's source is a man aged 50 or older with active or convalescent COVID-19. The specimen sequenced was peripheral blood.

The sequenced DNA: TGTGCCAGCAGCTTGGTGGGGACAGGTGACTATGGCTACACCTTC. This gives the protein CASSLVGTGDYGYTF. Here the chain combines TRBV5-4 and TRBJ1-2; TRBD1 lines up with 8 middle nucleotides. Germline trimming amounts to 0 bases on V and 3 bases on J, with 4 as the count of junction bases outside the gene matches. Per the germline V gene (reference sequence), SGHNT is the CDR1 and YYREEE is the CDR2. There are 15 amino acids in the CDR3, from cysteine to phenylalanine inclusive. Left in the record is the CDR3 DNA by itself, 45 bases read in frame from the first base.